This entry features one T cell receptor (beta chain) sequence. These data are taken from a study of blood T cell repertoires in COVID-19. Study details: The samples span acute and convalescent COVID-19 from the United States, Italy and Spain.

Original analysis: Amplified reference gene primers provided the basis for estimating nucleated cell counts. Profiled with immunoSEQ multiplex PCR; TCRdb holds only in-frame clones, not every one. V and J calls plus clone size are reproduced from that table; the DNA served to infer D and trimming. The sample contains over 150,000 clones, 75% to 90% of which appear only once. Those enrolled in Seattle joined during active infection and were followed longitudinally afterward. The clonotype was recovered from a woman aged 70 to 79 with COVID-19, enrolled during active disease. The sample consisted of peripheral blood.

This CDR3 reads CASSLIGGRAFQETQYF. The DNA for the CDR3 is TGTGCCAGCAGCTTAATTGGCGGGAGAGCTTTCCAAGAGACCCAGTACTTC. This chain links TRBV7-6 with TRBJ2-5; 7 bases map to TRBD2. The ends lost 2 bases at V and 1 base at J; junction bases unmatched: 10. CDR1 and CDR2 (germline): SGHVS, FNYEAQ. CDR3 length: 17 amino acids.